Following are 27 T cell receptor beta chains from one sample sequenced in a study of Ad26.COV2.S vaccination and SARS-CoV-2 variants. Measured with immunoSEQ multiplex PCR; TCRdb has only the in-frame clones, and not every one. Among hundreds of thousands of clones listed, roughly 90% were seen once. Sample treatment: some 19 received Ad26.COV2.S at low or high dose, single or two shots; roughly 5 received placebo; per-sample allocation not given. All samples were drawn on day 63, counting from the first vaccine or placebo injection. Sequences were derived from peripheral blood, sampled in a trial of Ad26.COV2.S vaccine versus placebo. These receptor sequences come from a person between 18 and 65 years old who received the Ad26.COV2.S COVID-19 vaccine or a placebo.

The V call is TRBV10-3, the J call TRBJ2-5, with 9 positions matching TRBD2. With V trimmed by 10 bases and J by 2 bases, 8 bases remained unmatched. Germline V gene data show CDR1 as ENHRY and CDR2 as SYGVKD. CDR3 length equals 14 residues. The CDR3 sequence: CATRGGLAQETQYF. CDR3 sequence (DNA): TGTGCCACGAGGGGGGGACTAGCTCAAGAGACCCAGTACTTC.

This clone occurred many times. The genes are TRBV14 and TRBJ2-1, with 13 positions matching TRBD2. Unmatched junction bases numbered 14, after V lost 0 bases and J lost 9 bases. Germline CDR1 is SGHDN and CDR2 is FVKESK. The CDR3 consists of 19 residues. CDR3 in DNA: TGTGCCAGCAGCCAAGATTCCCCTCGACTAGCGGGAGGAATAGGTGAGCAGTTCTTC. It yields the protein CASSQDSPRLAGGIGEQFF.

The chain links TRBV7-9 to TRBJ1-5; D unresolved. The CDR3 is 15 residues long. V lost 5 bases and J 0 bases, leaving 11 bases between the germline ends. Germline CDR1 SEHNR, CDR2 FQNEAQ (reference sequence). Here the CDR3 reads CASSLGPNSNQPQHF. CDR3 coding DNA: TGTGCCAGCAGCCTCGGTCCCAATAGCAATCAGCCCCAGCATTTT. Filled out from reference TRBV7-9 and TRBJ1-5, the complete variable domain reads DTGVSQNPRHKITKRGQNVTFRCDPISEHNRLYWYRQTLGQGPEFLTYFQNEAQLEKSRLLSDRFSAERPKGSFSTLEIQRTEQGDSAMYLCASSLGPNSNQPQHFGDGTRLSIL.

The rearrangement links TRBV15 to TRBJ2-2; maybe TRBD1 (8 bases). V lost 5 bases to trimming and J lost 7 bases, with 14 bases between them. From germline, CDR1 is LNHNV and CDR2 YYDKDF (reference sequence). The CDR3 length is 14 residues. DNA for the CDR3: TGTGCCACCAGCCAAAACAGGGGGGGCGGGGAGCTGTTTTTT. Its translation is CATSQNRGGGELFF.

The gene calls are TRBV6-2 or TRBV6-3 and TRBJ2-3; D is ambiguous. Trimming cost V 1 base and J 5 bases, with 7 bases left between them. The CDR3 loop spans 13 amino acids. CDR1 is MNHEY and CDR2 is SVGEGT in the germline V gene. Here the CDR3 reads CASSYWPVDTQYF. The CDR3 region has the DNA TGTGCCAGCAGTTACTGGCCGGTAGATACGCAGTATTTT.

The genes are TRBV19 and TRBJ2-3, with 9 nucleotides matching TRBD1. Per germline, CDR1 LNHDA and CDR2 SQIVND (reference sequence). V was pared by 5 bases and J by 3 bases, with 12 bases of the junction left unmatched. The CDR3 covers 17 residues. CDR3 coding DNA: TGTGCCAGTAGTTTAAATGGACAGGGGTGGAGGACAGATACGCAGTATTTT. Translating gives CASSLNGQGWRTDTQYF. The full variable domain, in which reference TRBV19 and TRBJ2-3 provide the parts outside the CDR3, is DGGITQSPKYLFRKEGQNVTLSCEQNLNHDAMYWYRQDPGQGLRLIYYSQIVNDFQKGDIAEGYSVSREKKESFPLTVTSAQKNPTAFYLCASSLNGQGWRTDTQYFGPGTRLTVL.

The V call is TRBV3-1 (or the pseudogene TRBV3-2), the J call TRBJ1-4, with a tentative D call TRBD1 (5 bases). The V end was cut by 1 base, the J end by 2 bases, with 8 bases between. Germline V CDR1 and CDR2: LGHDT, YNNKEL (reference sequence). The CDR3 is made up of 15 amino acids. The CDR3 region is CASSQGSGTNEKLFF. CDR3 coding DNA: TGTGCCAGCAGCCAAGGGTCAGGGACTAATGAAAAACTGTTTTTT.

This sequence joins TRBV5-1 and TRBJ1-4; no clear D. Trimming took 5 bases from V and 4 from J, leaving 6 bases between them. The germline CDR1 and CDR2 sequences are SGHRS and YFSETQ. The CDR3 is made up of 12 amino acids. The CDR3 is CASRTGNEKLFF. In DNA, the CDR3 is TGCGCCAGCAGGACCGGTAATGAAAAACTGTTTTTT.

V usage is TRBV5-5 and J usage is TRBJ2-1; D uncertain. V was pared by 0 bases and J by 0 bases, with 7 bases between. CDR1 SGHKS and CDR2 YYEKEE come from the germline V gene (reference sequence). The CDR3 length is 15 residues. The CDR3 DNA reads as TGTGCCAGCAGCTTGGACTGGAGCTCCTACAATGAGCAGTTCTTC. It translates to CASSLDWSSYNEQFF.

The chain recombines TRBV4-1 with TRBJ1-4; 9 nucleotides match TRBD1. The CDR3 is 16 residues long. Germline V gives CDR1 MGHRA, CDR2 YSYEKL. With 5 bases clipped from V and 4 bases from J, the junction kept 8 bases outside the gene matches. The CDR3 bases are TGCGCCAGCAGCTCCTTAGGGACAGGGCTTAATGAAAAACTGTTTTTT. It codes for CASSSLGTGLNEKLFF.

The sample holds one count of this clone. The rearrangement links TRBV5-1 to TRBJ1-5; D ambiguous. This CDR3 region has 13 residues. The V gene's germline CDR1 is SGHRS and CDR2 YFSETQ. Trimming stripped 5 bases from V and 10 bases from J, with 16 bases between. The CDR3 is CASRDGDLSPQHF. The CDR3 DNA reads as TGCGCCAGCAGAGACGGTGATCTTTCACCCCAGCATTTT.

The V gene is TRBV10-3, the J gene TRBJ1-2; perhaps TRBD1 as D (5 bases). With 10 bases removed from V and 5 bases from J, the gap between germline ends came to 14 bases. The CDR3 spans 12 residues. The germline gives CDR1 ENHRY, CDR2 SYGVKD. For the CDR3, the DNA is TGTGCCACGGGAAAGGGGCAGTATGGCTACACCTTC. Residues: CATGKGQYGYTF.

This chain links TRBV19 with TRBJ2-1; D is tentatively TRBD1 or TRBD2 (6 bases each). This CDR3 spans 17 amino acids. Germline CDR1 LNHDA, CDR2 SQIVND (reference sequence). The V gene lost 5 bases and the J gene lost 0 bases, with 17 bases spanning the gap. The CDR3 DNA follows: TGTGCCAGTAGTCCCTGGGGGGCGCGCAGCTCCTACAATGAGCAGTTCTTC. Translating it yields CASSPWGARSSYNEQFF. The variable domain in full, completed from reference TRBV19 and TRBJ2-1, reads DGGITQSPKYLFRKEGQNVTLSCEQNLNHDAMYWYRQDPGQGLRLIYYSQIVNDFQKGDIAEGYSVSREKKESFPLTVTSAQKNPTAFYLCASSPWGARSSYNEQFFGPGTRLTVL.

V usage is TRBV3-1 (or the pseudogene TRBV3-2) and J usage is TRBJ1-4, with 10 bases lining up with TRBD1. CDR1 LGHDT and CDR2 YNNKEL come from the germline V gene (reference sequence). The V and J ends lost 5 bases and 8 bases, in that order; junction bases with no gene match: 8. The CDR3 extends over 15 amino acids. The CDR3 region is CASSRTTGGLEKLFF. DNA of the CDR3: TGTGCCAGCAGCAGAACGACAGGGGGCTTAGAAAAACTGTTTTTT.

CDR3 nucleotide sequence: TGTGCCAGCCGGGACAGGGGATCGGTTGAGCAGTACTTC. Residues: CASRDRGSVEQYF. The rearrangement uses TRBV19 and TRBJ2-7, with TRBD1 matching over 10 bases. Trimming at V came to 9 bases and at J to 7 bases, leaving 9 bases not matched to a gene. The CDR3 totals 13 residues. Germline V gene data show CDR1 as LNHDA and CDR2 as SQIVND (reference sequence).

This sequence joins TRBV7-9 and TRBJ1-1; no firm D call. Trimming shortened V by 4 bases and J by 5 bases, and 14 bases separated the two germline ends. This CDR3 is 14 amino acids long. Per germline, CDR1 SEHNR and CDR2 FQNEAQ (reference sequence). The CDR3, as DNA: TGTGCCAGCAGCTCTCGGGAGGGTGGTACTGAAGCTTTCTTT. It specifies CASSSREGGTEAFF.

The chain carries TRBV12-3 or TRBV12-4 and TRBJ1-1, with D unresolved. The CDR3 length is 13 residues. Trimming cost V 8 bases and J 0 bases, with 10 bases left between them. DNA of the CDR3: TGTGCCAGCGCCGTCCAAGTGAACACTGAAGCTTTCTTT. Amino acids: CASAVQVNTEAFF.

This chain joins TRBV6-5 and TRBJ1-1; the D is unclear. The germline V gene has CDR1 MNHEY and CDR2 SVGAGI. The germline V and J ends were trimmed by 1 base and 0 bases, with 9 bases remaining between them. There are 15 residues in the CDR3. The CDR3: CASSYFPQMNTEAFF. CDR3 nucleotides: TGTGCCAGCAGTTACTTCCCACAGATGAACACTGAAGCTTTCTTT.

The chain recombines TRBV27 with TRBJ1-5; D is unclear. Trimming stripped 3 bases from V and 0 bases from J, with 6 bases between. The CDR3 runs to 14 residues. Germline V CDR1 and CDR2: MNHEY, SMNVEV (reference sequence). The CDR3 loop reads CASSLQYSNQPQHF. Written as DNA, the CDR3 is TGTGCCAGCAGTTTGCAATATAGCAATCAGCCCCAGCATTTT.

The gene calls are TRBV14 and TRBJ2-5; no clear D gene. Trimming removed 3 bases at V and 2 bases at J, with 4 bases between. CDR1 and CDR2 (germline): SGHDN, FVKESK. The CDR3 has 12 residues. In DNA, the CDR3 is TGTGCCAGCAGCCAGCGGCAAGAGACCCAGTACTTC. Protein product: CASSQRQETQYF.

The rearrangement links TRBV5-6 to TRBJ2-2, with 12 bases fitting TRBD2. This CDR3 has 19 residues. The J segment lost 4 bases and the V segment lost 4 bases, leaving 14 bases of the junction unmatched. Germline V lookup: CDR1 SGHDT, CDR2 YYEEEE. The CDR3 nucleotides are TGTGCCAGCAGCCCGGGACTAGCGGGCTCCTGGCTTAGCACCGGGGAGCTGTTTTTT. It is translated as CASSPGLAGSWLSTGELFF.

The chain carries TRBV2 and TRBJ2-3; D remains unclear. The CDR3 totals 15 residues. Trimming stripped 5 bases from V and 4 bases from J, with 16 bases between. Germline V gene lookup returns CDR1 SNHLY and CDR2 FYNNEI. CDR3 protein: CASSIAALFADTQYF. The DNA of the CDR3 is TGTGCCAGCAGTATCGCAGCCCTTTTTGCAGATACGCAGTATTTT.

The rearrangement uses TRBV27 and TRBJ2-4; the D gene is possibly TRBD2 (6 bases). Germline V gene lookup returns CDR1 MNHEY and CDR2 SMNVEV (reference sequence). The CDR3 covers 15 residues. V was clipped by 2 bases and J by 0 bases, with 8 bases between them. CDR3 residues: CASSLEGLAKNIQYF. The CDR3 DNA is TGTGCCAGCAGTTTAGAGGGACTAGCCAAAAACATTCAGTACTTC.

The chain joins TRBV6-5 to TRBJ2-3; D is ambiguous. The CDR3 is made up of 12 amino acids. V dropped 6 bases and J dropped 4 bases, with 8 bases sitting between them. The germline V gene encodes CDR1 MNHEY and CDR2 SVGAGI. CDR3 loop: CASSNTADTQYF. CDR3 DNA sequence: TGTGCCAGCAGCAACACGGCAGATACGCAGTATTTT.

The CDR3 protein is CASSRRGAGRAYEQYF. The CDR3 coding sequence is TGTGCCAGCAGCCGCCGGGGGGCAGGGCGAGCCTACGAGCAGTACTTC. The gene calls are TRBV9 and TRBJ2-7, with a weak D call TRBD2 (7 bases). CDR1 is SGDLS and CDR2 is YYNGEE in the germline V gene. This CDR3 region has 16 residues. The V end was cut by 4 bases, the J end by 2 bases, with 19 bases between.

The chain carries TRBV12-3 or TRBV12-4 and TRBJ1-5; D is unresolved. V was cut by 7 bases and J by 6 bases, with 10 bases left in between. This CDR3 contains 12 residues. The CDR3 nucleotides read TGTGCCAGCACCTCGGCAGGTCAGCCCCAGCATTTT. The encoded protein is CASTSAGQPQHF.

The V and J genes are TRBV19 and TRBJ1-2, with D perhaps matching TRBD1 (6 bases). From germline, CDR1 is LNHDA and CDR2 SQIVND (reference sequence). The V end lost 3 bases, the J end lost 3 bases, and 11 bases lay between the germline ends. CDR3 size: 14 residues. The chain's CDR3 is CASSIHREDYGYTF. Written as DNA, the CDR3 is TGTGCCAGTAGTATCCACAGGGAGGACTATGGCTACACCTTC.